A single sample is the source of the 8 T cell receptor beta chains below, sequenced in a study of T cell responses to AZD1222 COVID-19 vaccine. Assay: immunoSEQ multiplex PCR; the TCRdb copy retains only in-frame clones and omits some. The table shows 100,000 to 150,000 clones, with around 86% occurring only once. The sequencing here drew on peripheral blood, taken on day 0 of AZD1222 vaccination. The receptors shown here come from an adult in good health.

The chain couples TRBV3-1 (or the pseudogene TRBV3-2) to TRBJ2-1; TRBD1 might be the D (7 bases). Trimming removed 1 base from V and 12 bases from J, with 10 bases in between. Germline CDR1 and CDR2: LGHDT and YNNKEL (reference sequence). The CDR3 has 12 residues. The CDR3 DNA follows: TGTGCCAGCAGCCAAGCGCAGGGGGGGCAGTTCTTC. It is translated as CASSQAQGGQFF.

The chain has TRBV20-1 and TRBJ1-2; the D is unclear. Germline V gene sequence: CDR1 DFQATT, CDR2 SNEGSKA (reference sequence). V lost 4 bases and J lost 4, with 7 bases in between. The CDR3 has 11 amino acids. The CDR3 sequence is CSAIGFYGYTF. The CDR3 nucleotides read TGCAGTGCTATAGGTTTCTATGGCTACACCTTC.

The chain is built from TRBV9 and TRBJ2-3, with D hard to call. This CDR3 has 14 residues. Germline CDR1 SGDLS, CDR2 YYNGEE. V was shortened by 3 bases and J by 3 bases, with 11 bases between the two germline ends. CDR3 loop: CASSGQVGTDTQYF. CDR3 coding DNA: TGTGCCAGCAGCGGACAAGTGGGTACAGATACGCAGTATTTT.

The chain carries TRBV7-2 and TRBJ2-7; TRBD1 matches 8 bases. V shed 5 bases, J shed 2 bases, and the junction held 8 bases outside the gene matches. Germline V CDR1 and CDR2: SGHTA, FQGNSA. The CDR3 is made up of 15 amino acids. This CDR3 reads CASSVDRARTYEQYF. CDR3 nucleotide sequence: TGTGCCAGCAGCGTGGACAGGGCAAGGACCTACGAGCAGTACTTC.

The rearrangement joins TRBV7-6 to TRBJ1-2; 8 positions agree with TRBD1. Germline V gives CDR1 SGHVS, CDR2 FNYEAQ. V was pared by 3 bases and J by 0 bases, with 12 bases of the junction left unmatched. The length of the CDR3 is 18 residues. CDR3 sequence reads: CASSFVSGGAKANYGYTF. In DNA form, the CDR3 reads TGTGCCAGCAGCTTCGTCTCAGGGGGCGCGAAGGCTAACTATGGCTACACCTTC.

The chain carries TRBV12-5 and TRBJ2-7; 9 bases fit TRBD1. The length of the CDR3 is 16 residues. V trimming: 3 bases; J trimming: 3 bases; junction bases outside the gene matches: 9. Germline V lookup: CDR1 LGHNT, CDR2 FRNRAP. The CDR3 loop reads CASGFGTGTGIYEQYF. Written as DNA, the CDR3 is TGTGCTAGTGGTTTTGGAACCGGGACAGGGATCTACGAGCAGTACTTC.

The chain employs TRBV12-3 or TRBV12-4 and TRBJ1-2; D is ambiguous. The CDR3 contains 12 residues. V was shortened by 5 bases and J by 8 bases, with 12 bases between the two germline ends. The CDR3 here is CASSAATLGYTF. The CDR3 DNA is TGTGCCAGCAGTGCTGCTACGTTGGGCTACACCTTC.

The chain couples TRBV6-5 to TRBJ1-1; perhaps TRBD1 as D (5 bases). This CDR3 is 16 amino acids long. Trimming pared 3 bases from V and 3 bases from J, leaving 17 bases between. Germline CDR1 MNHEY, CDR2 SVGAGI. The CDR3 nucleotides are TGTGCCAGCAGTTATTATTTTGGGACCCTTGACACTGAAGCTTTCTTT. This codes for CASSYYFGTLDTEAFF.